The next 3 T cell receptor beta chains were all read from a single sample in a study of early stage breast cancer tumors. Method: immunoSEQ multiplex PCR; TCRdb's copy keeps in-frame clones and lacks some. The data hold some 70,000 clones, with under 85% observed a single time. The material sequenced was blood. The receptor source for this set is a person in their sixties or seventies with breast cancer.

This chain uses TRBV5-7 with TRBJ2-3; D might be TRBD2 (6 bases). TRBV5-7 is known as an ORF, though its function is uncertain. This CDR3 has 14 amino acids. The V gene lost 1 base and the J gene lost 6 bases, with 12 bases spanning the gap. This CDR3 reads CASSLWRETDTQYF. The CDR3 DNA reads as TGTGCCAGCAGCTTGTGGAGGGAGACGGATACGCAGTATTTT.

The CDR3 loop is CASTLSGGVAGYNEQFF. Here the CDR3 DNA reads TGCGCCAGCACCCTTTCTGGGGGAGTAGCGGGGTACAATGAGCAGTTCTTC. The chain is built from TRBV5-1 and TRBJ2-1; 8 positions agree with TRBD2. There are 17 residues in the CDR3. With 6 bases clipped from V and 4 bases from J, the junction kept 15 bases outside the gene matches. CDR1 is SGHRS, CDR2 YFSETQ, per germline.

The chain joins TRBV15 to TRBJ1-4; D is perhaps TRBD1 (5 bases). This CDR3 region has 14 residues. Germline V gene data show CDR1 as LNHNV and CDR2 as YYDKDF (reference sequence). Trimming cost V 4 bases and J 7 bases, with 13 bases left between them. In DNA, the CDR3 is TGTGCCACCAGCACAAATTTGGGGGGTGAAAAACTGTTTTTT. Residues: CATSTNLGGEKLFF. The whole variable domain, filled in from reference TRBV15 and TRBJ1-4, reads DAMVIQNPRYQVTQFGKPVTLSCSQTLNHNVMYWYQQKSSQAPKLLFHYYDKDFNNEADTPDNFQSRRPNTSFCFLDIRSPGLGDTAMYLCATSTNLGGEKLFFGSGTQLSVL.